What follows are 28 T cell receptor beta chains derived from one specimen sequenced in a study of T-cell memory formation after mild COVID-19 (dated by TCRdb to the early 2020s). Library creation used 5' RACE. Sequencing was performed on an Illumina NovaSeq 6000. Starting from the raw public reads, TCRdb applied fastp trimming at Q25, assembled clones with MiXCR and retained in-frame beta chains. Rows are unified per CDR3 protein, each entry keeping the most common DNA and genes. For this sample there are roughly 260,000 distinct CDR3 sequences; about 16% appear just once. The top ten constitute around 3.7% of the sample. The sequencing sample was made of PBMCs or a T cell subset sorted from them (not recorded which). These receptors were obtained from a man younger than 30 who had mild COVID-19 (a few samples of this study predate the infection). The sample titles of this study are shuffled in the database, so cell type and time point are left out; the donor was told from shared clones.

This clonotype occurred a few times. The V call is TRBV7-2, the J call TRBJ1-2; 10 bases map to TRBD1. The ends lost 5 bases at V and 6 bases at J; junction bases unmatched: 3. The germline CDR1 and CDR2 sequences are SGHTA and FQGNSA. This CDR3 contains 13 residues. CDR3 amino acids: CASSQDRGDGYTF. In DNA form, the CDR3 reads TGTGCCAGCAGCCAGGACAGGGGGGATGGCTACACCTTC.

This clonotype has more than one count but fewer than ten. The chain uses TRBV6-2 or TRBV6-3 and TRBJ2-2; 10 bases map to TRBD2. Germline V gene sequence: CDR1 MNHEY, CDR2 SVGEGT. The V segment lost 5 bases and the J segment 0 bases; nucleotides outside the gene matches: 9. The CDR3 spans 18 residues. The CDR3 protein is CASSPGGLAGANTGELFF. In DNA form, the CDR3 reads TGTGCCAGCAGTCCCGGCGGGCTAGCGGGGGCGAACACCGGGGAGCTGTTTTTT.

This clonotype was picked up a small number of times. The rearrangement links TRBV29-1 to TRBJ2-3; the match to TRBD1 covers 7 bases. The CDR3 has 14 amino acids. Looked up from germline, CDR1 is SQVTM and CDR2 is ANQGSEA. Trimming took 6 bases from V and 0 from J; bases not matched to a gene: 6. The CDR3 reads CSVGQKYSTDTQYF. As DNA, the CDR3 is TGCAGCGTGGGACAGAAGTACAGCACAGATACGCAGTATTTT.

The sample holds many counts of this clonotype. The CDR3 sequence is CAITGEGTNYEQYF. The CDR3 DNA is TGTGCCATCACTGGGGAGGGGACCAACTACGAGCAGTACTTC. The V call is TRBV10-3, the J call TRBJ2-7; 7 nucleotides line up with TRBD2. Germline loops: CDR1 ENHRY, CDR2 SYGVKD. This CDR3 is built from 14 residues. Unmatched junction bases numbered 9, after V lost 7 bases and J lost 3 bases.

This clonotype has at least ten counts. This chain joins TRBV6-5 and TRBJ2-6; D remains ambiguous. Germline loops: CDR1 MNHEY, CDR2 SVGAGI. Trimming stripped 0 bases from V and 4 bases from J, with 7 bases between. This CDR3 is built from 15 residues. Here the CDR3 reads CASSYSGPGANVLTF. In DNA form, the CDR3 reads TGTGCCAGCAGTTACTCCGGGCCCGGGGCCAACGTCCTGACTTTC.

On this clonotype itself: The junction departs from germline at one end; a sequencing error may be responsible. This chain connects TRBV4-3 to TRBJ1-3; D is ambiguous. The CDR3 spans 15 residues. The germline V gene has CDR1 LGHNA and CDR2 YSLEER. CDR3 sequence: CASSQAGVSGNTINF. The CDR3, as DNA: TGCGCCAGCAGCCAAGCCGGGGTCTCTGGAAACACCATAAATTTT.

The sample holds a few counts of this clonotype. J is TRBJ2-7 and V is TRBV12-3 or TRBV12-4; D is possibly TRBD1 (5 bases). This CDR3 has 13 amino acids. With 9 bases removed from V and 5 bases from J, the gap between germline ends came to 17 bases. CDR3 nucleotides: TGTGCCAGTACTGTGCGGCAGGGCGACGAGCAGTACTTC. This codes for CASTVRQGDEQYF.

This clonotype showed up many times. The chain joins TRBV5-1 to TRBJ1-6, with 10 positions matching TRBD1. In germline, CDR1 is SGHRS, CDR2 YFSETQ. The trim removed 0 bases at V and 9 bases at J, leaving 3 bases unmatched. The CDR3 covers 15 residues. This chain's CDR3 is CASSLEGTGVSPLHF. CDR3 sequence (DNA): TGCGCCAGCAGCTTGGAAGGGACAGGGGTTTCACCCCTCCACTTT.

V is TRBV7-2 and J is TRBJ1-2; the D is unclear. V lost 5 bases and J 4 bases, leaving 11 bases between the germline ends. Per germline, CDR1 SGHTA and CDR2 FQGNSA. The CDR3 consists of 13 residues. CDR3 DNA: TGTGCCAGCAGCCCGCGACATGTCTATGGCTACACCTTC. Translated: CASSPRHVYGYTF.

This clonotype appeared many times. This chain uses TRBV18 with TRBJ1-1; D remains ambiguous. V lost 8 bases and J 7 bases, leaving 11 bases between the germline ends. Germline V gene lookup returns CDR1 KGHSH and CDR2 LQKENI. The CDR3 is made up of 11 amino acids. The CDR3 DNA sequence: TGTGCCAGCGACAACGGCAATGAAGCTTTCTTT. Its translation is CASDNGNEAFF. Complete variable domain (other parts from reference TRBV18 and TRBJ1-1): NAGVMQNPRHLVRRRGQEARLRCSPMKGHSHVYWYRQLPEEGLKFMVYLQKENIIDESGMPKERFSAEFPKEGPSILRIQQVVRGDSAAYFCASDNGNEAFFGQGTRLTVV.

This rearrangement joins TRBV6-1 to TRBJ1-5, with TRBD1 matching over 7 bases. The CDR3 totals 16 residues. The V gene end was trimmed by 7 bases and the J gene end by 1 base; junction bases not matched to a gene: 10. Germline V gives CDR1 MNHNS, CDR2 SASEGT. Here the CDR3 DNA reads TGTGCCAGCACCCGACCGACAGGGCTGAGCAATCAGCCCCAGCATTTT. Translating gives CASTRPTGLSNQPQHF.

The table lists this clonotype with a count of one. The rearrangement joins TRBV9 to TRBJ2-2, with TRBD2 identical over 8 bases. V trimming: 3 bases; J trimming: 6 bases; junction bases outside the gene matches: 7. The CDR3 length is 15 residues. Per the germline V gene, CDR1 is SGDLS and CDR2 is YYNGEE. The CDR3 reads CASSGRGGQAGELFF. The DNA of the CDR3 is TGTGCCAGCAGCGGACGGGGGGGCCAGGCCGGGGAGCTGTTTTTT.

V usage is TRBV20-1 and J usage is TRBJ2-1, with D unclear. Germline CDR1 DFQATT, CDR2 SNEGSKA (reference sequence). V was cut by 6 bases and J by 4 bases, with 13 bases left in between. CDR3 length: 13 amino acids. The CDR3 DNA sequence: TGCAGTGCCAACGACCTATCATACAATGAGCAGTTCTTC. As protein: CSANDLSYNEQFF.

This CDR3 reads CSASSVLAGYNEQFF. DNA for the CDR3: TGCAGTGCTAGTTCGGTTCTAGCGGGGTACAATGAGCAGTTCTTC. The V and J genes are TRBV20-1 and TRBJ2-1; 9 bases match TRBD2. The J segment lost 4 bases and the V segment lost 3 bases, leaving 7 bases of the junction unmatched. This CDR3 is 15 amino acids long. The germline V gene encodes CDR1 DFQATT and CDR2 SNEGSKA (reference sequence).

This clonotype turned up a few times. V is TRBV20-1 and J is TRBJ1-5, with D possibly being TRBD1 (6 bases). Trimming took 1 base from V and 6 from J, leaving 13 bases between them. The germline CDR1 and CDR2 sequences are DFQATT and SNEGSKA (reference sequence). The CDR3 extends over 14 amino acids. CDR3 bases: TGCAGTGCTAGAGGGGGGCGGGTTACTCAGCCCCAGCATTTT. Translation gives CSARGGRVTQPQHF.

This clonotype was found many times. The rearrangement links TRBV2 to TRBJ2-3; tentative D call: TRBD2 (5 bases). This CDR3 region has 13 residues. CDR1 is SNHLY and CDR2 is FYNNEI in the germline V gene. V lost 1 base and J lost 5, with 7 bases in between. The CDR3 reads CASSEDRGDTQYF. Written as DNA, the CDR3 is TGTGCCAGCAGTGAAGATCGGGGAGATACGCAGTATTTT.

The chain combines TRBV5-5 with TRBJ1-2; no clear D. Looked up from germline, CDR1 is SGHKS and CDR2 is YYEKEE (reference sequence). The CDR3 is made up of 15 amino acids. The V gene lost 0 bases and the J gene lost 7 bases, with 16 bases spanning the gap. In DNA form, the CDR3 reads TGTGCCAGCAGCTTGGGGTTCGGGGTGGAGACTGGCTACACCTTC. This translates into CASSLGFGVETGYTF.

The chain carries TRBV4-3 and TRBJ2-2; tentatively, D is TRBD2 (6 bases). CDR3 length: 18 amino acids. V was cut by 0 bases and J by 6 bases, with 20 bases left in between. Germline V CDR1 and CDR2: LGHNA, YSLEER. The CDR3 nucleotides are TGCGCCAGCAGCCAAGATTATTCACCGGGGCGGGACGCCGGGGAGCTGTTTTTT. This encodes CASSQDYSPGRDAGELFF.

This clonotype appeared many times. CDR3 sequence reads: CASSFGQYTEAFF. The DNA of the CDR3 is TGTGCCAGCAGCTTCGGCCAGTACACTGAAGCTTTCTTT. The chain has TRBV7-9 and TRBJ1-1; D remains ambiguous. This CDR3 region has 13 residues. The germline gives CDR1 SEHNR, CDR2 FQNEAQ (reference sequence). The V and J ends lost 3 bases and 3 bases respectively, with 8 bases between them.

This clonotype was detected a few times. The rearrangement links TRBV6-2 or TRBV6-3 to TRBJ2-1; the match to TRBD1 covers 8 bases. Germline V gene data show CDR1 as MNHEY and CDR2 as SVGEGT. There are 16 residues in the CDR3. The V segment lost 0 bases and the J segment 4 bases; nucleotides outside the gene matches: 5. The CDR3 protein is CASSYSGQGAYNEQFF. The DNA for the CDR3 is TGTGCCAGCAGTTACTCTGGCCAGGGGGCTTACAATGAGCAGTTCTTC.

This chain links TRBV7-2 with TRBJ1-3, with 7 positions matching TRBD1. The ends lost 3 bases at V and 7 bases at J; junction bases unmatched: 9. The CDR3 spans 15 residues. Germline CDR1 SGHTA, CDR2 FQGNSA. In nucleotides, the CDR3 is TGTGCCAGCAGCTTCCAAGGGGGCAGGCGGAACACCATATATTTT. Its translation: CASSFQGGRRNTIYF.

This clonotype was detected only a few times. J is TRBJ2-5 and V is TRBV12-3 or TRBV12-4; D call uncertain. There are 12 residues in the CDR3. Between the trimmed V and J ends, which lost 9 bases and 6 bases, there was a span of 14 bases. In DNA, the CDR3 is TGTGCCAGTCGTGGTGGGTTACAGACCCAGTACTTC. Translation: CASRGGLQTQYF.

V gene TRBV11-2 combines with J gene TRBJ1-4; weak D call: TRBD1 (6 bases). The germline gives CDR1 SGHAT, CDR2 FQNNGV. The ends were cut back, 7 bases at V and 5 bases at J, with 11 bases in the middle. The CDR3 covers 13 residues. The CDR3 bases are TGTGCCAGCACCCTACAGGGAAATGAAAAACTGTTTTTT. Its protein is CASTLQGNEKLFF.

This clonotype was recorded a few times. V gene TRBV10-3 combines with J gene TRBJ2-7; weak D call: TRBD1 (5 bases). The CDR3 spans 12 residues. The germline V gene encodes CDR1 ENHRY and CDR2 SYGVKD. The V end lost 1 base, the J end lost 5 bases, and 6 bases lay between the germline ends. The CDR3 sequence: CAISELGDEQYF. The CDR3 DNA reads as TGTGCCATCAGTGAGTTAGGGGACGAGCAGTACTTC.

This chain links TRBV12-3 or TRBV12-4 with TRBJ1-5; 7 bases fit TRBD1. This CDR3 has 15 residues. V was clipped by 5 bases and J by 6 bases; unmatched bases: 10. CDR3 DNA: TGTGCCAGCAGTGCCCAGGGGGGAAAGCGTCAGCCCCAGCATTTT. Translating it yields CASSAQGGKRQPQHF.

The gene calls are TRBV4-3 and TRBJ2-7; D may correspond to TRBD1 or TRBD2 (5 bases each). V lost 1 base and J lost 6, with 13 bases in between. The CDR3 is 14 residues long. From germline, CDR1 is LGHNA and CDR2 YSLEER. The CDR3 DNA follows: TGCGCCAGCAGCCAAGTCAAGGGGACCGGCGAGCAGTACTTC. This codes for CASSQVKGTGEQYF.

CDR3 loop: CASSAGTVNYGYTF. CDR3 DNA: TGTGCCAGCAGCGCCGGGACAGTGAACTATGGCTACACCTTC. This chain connects TRBV7-9 to TRBJ1-2; 7 bases match TRBD1. Germline V gene lookup returns CDR1 SEHNR and CDR2 FQNEAQ (reference sequence). The CDR3 is made up of 14 amino acids. V dropped 5 bases and J dropped 2; count of bases not matched to a gene: 5.

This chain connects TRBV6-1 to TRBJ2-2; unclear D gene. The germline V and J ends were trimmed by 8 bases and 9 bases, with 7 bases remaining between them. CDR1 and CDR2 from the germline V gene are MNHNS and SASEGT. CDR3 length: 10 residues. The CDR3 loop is CASRNRELFF. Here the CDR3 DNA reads TGTGCCAGCCGAAACAGGGAGCTGTTTTTT.